This TCR beta chain is from a study of T cells in Graves' hyperthyroidism and ophthalmopathy. There were TCR beta CDR3 regions amplified from RNA transcripts. First-round RT-PCR targeting the TCR CDR3 was performed with the HTBI primer set. One entry per CDR3 protein, called by TCRdb with MiXCR from the multiplex PCR reads. The repertoire holds around 600,000 distinct CDR3 sequences, with about 45% as singletons. Exclusion of patients followed from uncontrolled infection, other autoimmune disease, pregnancy or lactation. The study based diagnoses on clinical symptoms, serum thyroxine and TRAb, thyroid ultrasound and orbital computed tomography. This clonotype was picked up many times. Germline-derived CDR1 and CDR2 are SNHLY and FYNNEI. The CDR3 totals 16 residues. V lost 4 bases, J lost 8 bases, and 18 bases lay in between.

The material sequenced was peripheral blood or thyroid tissue (not recorded which). V and J are TRBV2 and TRBJ1-6, with D possibly being TRBD1 (5 bases). The TCR originated in an adult man with Graves' disease, either hyperthyroidism or ophthalmopathy (not recorded which). The CDR3 region is CASSVVAGQGDSPLHF. The CDR3 region has the DNA TGTGCCAGCAGTGTGGTTGCTGGGCAGGGTGATTCACCCCTCCACTTT.